The 22 T cell receptor beta chains listed next were all sequenced from one sample in a study of shared clonotypes between healthy human individuals. Produced via immunoSEQ multiplex PCR; TCRdb's table is partial and in-frame only. Of 2.3 million or so clones listed, 90% to 95% are singletons. Sequenced input: naive CD4+ T cells from PBMCs. Subset meaning: CD45RA+ positively selected. These receptors were collected from a man aged 18 to 35 in good health. Some clones in this sample may be carry-over from other donors' samples.

V usage is TRBV30 and J usage is TRBJ2-1, with 8 bases aligning to TRBD2. CDR3 size: 15 residues. J was trimmed by 2 bases and V by 7 bases; bases with no gene match: 10. Germline V CDR1 and CDR2: GTSNPN, SVGIG (reference sequence). The chain's CDR3 is CASIGGAGAYNEQFF. DNA of the CDR3: TGTGCCTCCATCGGGGGGGCAGGCGCCTACAATGAGCAGTTCTTC.

The V gene is TRBV7-6, the J gene TRBJ2-2; D is possibly TRBD2 (5 bases). Per the germline V gene, CDR1 is SGHVS and CDR2 is FNYEAQ. The V end was cut by 4 bases, the J end by 4 bases, with 19 bases between. The CDR3 loop spans 17 amino acids. The CDR3 region has the DNA TGTGCCAGCAGCTCCGTCCTAGTGCGAGGGTCCACCGGGGAGCTGTTTTTT. Translation gives CASSSVLVRGSTGELFF.

This chain links TRBV18 with TRBJ1-1; TRBD1 is a possible D gene (5 bases). Trimming took 5 bases from V and 6 from J, leaving 22 bases between them. From germline, CDR1 is KGHSH and CDR2 LQKENI. This CDR3 has 16 amino acids. The CDR3 DNA reads TGTGCCAGCTCAAAACCTCAGGGAAGTGAGCGTCCTGAAGCTTTCTTT. It codes for CASSKPQGSERPEAFF.

This chain uses TRBV18 with TRBJ1-4; D possibly corresponds to TRBD1 (5 bases). This CDR3 is built from 14 residues. The germline V gene encodes CDR1 KGHSH and CDR2 LQKENI. V shed 8 bases and J shed 0 bases, with 10 bases lying between them. This CDR3 reads CASARTTTNEKLFF. CDR3 bases: TGTGCCAGCGCTCGGACAACAACTAATGAAAAACTGTTTTTT.

CDR3 DNA sequence: TGTGCCAGCTCATCAGGAGCGGGGGCTCGGGAAGCTTTCTTT. This sequence encodes CASSSGAGAREAFF. The chain employs TRBV18 and TRBJ1-1, with a tentative D call TRBD1 (6 bases). The CDR3 totals 14 residues. Trimming shortened V by 5 bases and J by 8 bases, and 18 bases separated the two germline ends. Germline loops: CDR1 KGHSH, CDR2 LQKENI.

CDR3 region: CASSKVPSGGRTDTQYF. The DNA for the CDR3 is TGTGCCAGCAGCAAAGTCCCCAGCGGGGGTCGCACAGATACGCAGTATTTT. V usage is TRBV21-1 and J usage is TRBJ2-3; the table's D call, TRBD2, was not checked against the DNA. TRBV21-1 is given as a pseudogene. This CDR3 is built from 17 residues.

V gene TRBV6-1 combines with J gene TRBJ2-5; the D is unclear. This CDR3 comprises 13 residues. Germline V gives CDR1 MNHNS, CDR2 SASEGT. V was pared by 1 base and J by 1 base, with 4 bases between. The CDR3 DNA sequence: TGTGCCAGCAGTGAAGGGGGCCAAGAGACCCAGTACTTC. Translation: CASSEGGQETQYF.

The chain links TRBV7-2 to TRBJ2-7, with TRBD2 matching over 9 bases. Germline V gene data show CDR1 as SGHTA and CDR2 as FQGNSA. The CDR3 length is 16 residues. Losses at the gene ends were 1 base for V and 0 bases for J; bases not matched to a gene: 4. In nucleotides, the CDR3 is TGTGCCAGCAGCTTAGAACTAGCGGGTAGCTCCTACGAGCAGTACTTC. It yields the protein CASSLELAGSSYEQYF. Variable domain in full (rest from reference TRBV7-2 and TRBJ2-7): GAGVSQSPSNKVTEKGKDVELRCDPISGHTALYWYRQSLGQGLEFLIYFQGNSAPDKSGLPSDRFSAERTGGSVSTLTIQRTQQEDSAVYLCASSLELAGSSYEQYFGPGTRLTVT.

This rearrangement joins TRBV19 to TRBJ1-4, with TRBD1 identical over 7 bases. J was trimmed by 3 bases and V by 9 bases; bases with no gene match: 10. The germline CDR1 and CDR2 sequences are LNHDA and SQIVND (reference sequence). The CDR3 has 15 amino acids. In nucleotides, the CDR3 is TGTGCCAGCAGGACAGGAGAAACCTCTAATGAAAAACTGTTTTTT. It is translated as CASRTGETSNEKLFF.

V and J are TRBV19 and TRBJ1-4; D uncertain. The germline V gene has CDR1 LNHDA and CDR2 SQIVND (reference sequence). CDR3 length: 16 amino acids. The ends were cut back, 3 bases at V and 0 bases at J, with 11 bases in the middle. CDR3 bases: TGTGCCAGTAGTATGGCGAGGGATCCAACTAATGAAAAACTGTTTTTT. Translation gives CASSMARDPTNEKLFF.

A remark on this clone: Other DNA sequences within the sample encode an identical CDR3. This chain uses TRBV5-6 with TRBJ2-5, with D hard to call. In germline, CDR1 is SGHDT, CDR2 YYEEEE. V was shortened by 0 bases and J by 2 bases, with 8 bases between the two germline ends. The CDR3 extends over 14 amino acids. The chain's CDR3 is CASSLGPGQETQYF. The CDR3, as DNA: TGTGCCAGCAGCTTGGGTCCTGGGCAAGAGACCCAGTACTTC.

V and J are TRBV6-6 and TRBJ2-1; tentative D call: TRBD1 (6 bases). The CDR3 is 15 amino acids. The germline gives CDR1 MNHNY, CDR2 SVGAGI (reference sequence). The V and J ends lost 2 bases and 2 bases respectively, with 10 bases between them. The CDR3 region is CASSYVRGPYNEQFF. CDR3 sequence (DNA): TGTGCCAGCAGTTACGTCAGGGGCCCCTACAATGAGCAGTTCTTC.

The chain has TRBV5-4 and TRBJ2-7, with 8 bases fitting TRBD1. The V gene end was trimmed by 4 bases and the J gene end by 2 bases; junction bases not matched to a gene: 5. CDR1 SGHNT and CDR2 YYREEE come from the germline V gene (reference sequence). The CDR3 consists of 14 residues. This CDR3 is CASSEKQGAYEQYF. In nucleotides, the CDR3 is TGTGCCAGCAGCGAAAAACAGGGGGCCTACGAGCAGTACTTC.

The V call is TRBV19, the J call TRBJ2-1; D may correspond to TRBD1 or TRBD2 (5 bases each). The CDR3 consists of 16 residues. Between the trimmed V and J ends, which lost 2 bases and 6 bases, there was a span of 17 bases. Germline lookup yields CDR1 LNHDA and CDR2 SQIVND (reference sequence). CDR3 sequence: CASSIFSRGGFNEQFF. DNA of the CDR3: TGTGCCAGTAGTATATTTTCTCGTGGGGGTTTCAATGAGCAGTTCTTC.

This chain links TRBV11-2 with TRBJ2-1; TRBD2 matches at 8 bases. Germline CDR1 is SGHAT and CDR2 is FQNNGV. This CDR3 comprises 17 residues. J was trimmed by 4 bases and V by 5 bases; bases with no gene match: 13. This chain's CDR3 is CASSVLGREALYNEQFF. CDR3 sequence (DNA): TGTGCCAGCAGCGTACTAGGGCGGGAGGCCCTATACAATGAGCAGTTCTTC.

The gene calls are TRBV5-1 and TRBJ2-5; 9 positions agree with TRBD1. Trimming at V came to 0 bases and at J to 9 bases, leaving 6 bases not matched to a gene. Per the germline V gene, CDR1 is SGHRS and CDR2 is YFSETQ. There are 14 residues in the CDR3. The CDR3 DNA reads TGCGCCAGCAGCTTGGGAGGGACAGGGATGGCCCAGTACTTC. Its translation is CASSLGGTGMAQYF.

This rearrangement joins TRBV30 to TRBJ2-3; TRBD2 matches 10 bases. The CDR3 covers 17 residues. The germline CDR1 and CDR2 sequences are GTSNPN and SVGIG (reference sequence). The J segment lost 6 bases and the V segment lost 2 bases, leaving 14 bases of the junction unmatched. Here the CDR3 DNA reads TGTGCCTGGAGTAAACCGGGACTAGCGCTTCCGAGGGATACGCAGTATTTT. Amino acid sequence: CAWSKPGLALPRDTQYF.

J is TRBJ2-1 and V is TRBV11-2, with D perhaps TRBD2 (5 bases). The V end lost 4 bases, the J end lost 4 bases, and 14 bases lay between the germline ends. The CDR3 is 15 amino acids. CDR1 is SGHAT, CDR2 FQNNGV, per germline. The CDR3 region has the DNA TGTGCCAGCAGCTCGATCCGAGGGAGTTACAATGAGCAGTTCTTC. This translates into CASSSIRGSYNEQFF. Full variable domain (remainder filled in from reference TRBV11-2 and TRBJ2-1): EAGVAQSPRYKIIEKRQSVAFWCNPISGHATLYWYQQILGQGPKLLIQFQNNGVVDDSQLPKDRFSAERLKGVDSTLKIQPAKLEDSAVYLCASSSIRGSYNEQFFGPGTRLTVL.

To note about this clone: The sample holds other DNA sequences that translate to the same CDR3. V gene TRBV18 combines with J gene TRBJ2-2; no reliable D call. The CDR3 runs to 14 residues. Trimming shortened V by 2 bases and J by 1 base, and 5 bases separated the two germline ends. CDR1 is KGHSH and CDR2 is LQKENI in the germline V gene. Here the CDR3 DNA reads TGTGCCAGCTCACCAAGTCTGAACACCGGGGAGCTGTTTTTT. Protein sequence: CASSPSLNTGELFF.

The chain links TRBV2 to TRBJ1-2; D call uncertain. The ends were cut back, 7 bases at V and 7 bases at J, with 7 bases in the middle. This CDR3 spans 10 amino acids. Looked up from germline, CDR1 is SNHLY and CDR2 is FYNNEI. CDR3 amino acids: CASKEGGYTF. Here the CDR3 DNA reads TGTGCCAGCAAGGAAGGTGGCTACACCTTC.

The V and J genes are TRBV5-1 and TRBJ2-7; 7 bases agree with TRBD2. The ends lost 0 bases at V and 7 bases at J; junction bases unmatched: 13. This CDR3 region has 16 residues. CDR1 SGHRS and CDR2 YFSETQ come from the germline V gene. This chain's CDR3 is CASSLVPSGGELEQYF. The DNA for the CDR3 is TGCGCCAGCAGCTTGGTCCCTAGCGGAGGGGAGTTAGAGCAGTACTTC.

J is TRBJ1-5 and V is TRBV7-2; maybe TRBD1 (6 bases). V was clipped by 4 bases and J by 1 base, with 8 bases between them. Germline assignment: CDR1 SGHTA and CDR2 FQGNSA. This CDR3 has 14 residues. CDR3 in DNA: TGTGCCAGCAGCTCTGGGACAAGCAATCAGCCCCAGCATTTT. This encodes CASSSGTSNQPQHF.